The 14 T cell receptor beta chains in this list originate from one sample, sequenced in a study of blood T cell repertoires in COVID-19. Profiled with immunoSEQ multiplex PCR; TCRdb holds only in-frame clones, not every one. The profile shows 150,000 to 200,000 clones, approximately 73% of them singletons. The sequenced sample consisted of PBMCs or T cells enriched from blood (not recorded which). The receptors stem from a woman aged 45-59 years with acute COVID-19.

The chain couples TRBV7-9 to TRBJ1-1, with 8 bases lining up with TRBD1. Germline V gene lookup returns CDR1 SEHNR and CDR2 FQNEAQ (reference sequence). V shed 4 bases, J shed 8 bases, and the junction held 9 bases outside the gene matches. This CDR3 is 14 amino acids long. DNA of the CDR3: TGTGCCAGCAGCTCGAAGCCAGGGGGCAGCGAAGCTTTCTTT. It yields the protein CASSSKPGGSEAFF.

The chain combines TRBV4-3 with TRBJ1-6, with unresolved D. The CDR3 runs to 15 residues. Germline V gives CDR1 LGHNA, CDR2 YSLEER. V lost 0 bases and J lost 6, with 9 bases in between. The chain's CDR3 is CASSQDPRSNSPLHF. The DNA of the CDR3 is TGCGCCAGCAGCCAAGATCCCCGGTCTAATTCACCCCTCCACTTT.

The chain joins TRBV4-2 to TRBJ2-3; D is perhaps TRBD1 (6 bases). Germline CDR1 LGHNA, CDR2 YNFKEQ. The CDR3 totals 15 residues. V lost 3 bases and J lost 0, with 10 bases in between. CDR3 DNA sequence: TGTGCCAGCAGCCAGCTGACAGGCAGCACAGATACGCAGTATTTT. As protein: CASSQLTGSTDTQYF.

This chain joins TRBV5-1 and TRBJ1-2, with 7 nucleotides matching TRBD1. CDR3 length: 15 residues. V shed 3 bases, J shed 5 bases, and the junction held 10 bases outside the gene matches. Germline V gives CDR1 SGHRS, CDR2 YFSETQ. The CDR3 reads CASSSGQPGQYGYTF. The CDR3 DNA is TGCGCCAGCAGCTCGGGACAGCCTGGACAATATGGCTACACCTTC.

The chain employs TRBV7-2 and TRBJ1-2; the match to TRBD1 covers 8 bases. The CDR3 sequence is 15 residues long. V was pared by 5 bases and J by 2 bases, with 7 bases of the junction left unmatched. The V gene's germline CDR1 is SGHTA and CDR2 FQGNSA. The CDR3 coding sequence is TGTGCCAGCAGCCTACAGGGGGGGACGAACTATGGCTACACCTTC. It specifies CASSLQGGTNYGYTF.

The chain combines TRBV4-2 with TRBJ1-5; 7 nucleotides match TRBD1. J gave up 0 bases and V 4 bases, and 9 bases lay outside the gene matches. Germline CDR1 LGHNA, CDR2 YNFKEQ. The CDR3 length is 17 residues. The CDR3 DNA sequence: TGTGCCAGCAGCCTAGGGACAGCAGGGGATAGCAATCAGCCCCAGCATTTT. This codes for CASSLGTAGDSNQPQHF.

The V gene is TRBV6-5, the J gene TRBJ1-2; a weak D match, TRBD1 (6 bases). V lost 10 bases and J lost 8, with 20 bases in between. Per the germline V gene, CDR1 is MNHEY and CDR2 is SVGAGI. This CDR3 region has 13 residues. CDR3 sequence reads: CATLQGMGVGYTF. CDR3 sequence (DNA): TGTGCCACACTCCAGGGGATGGGGGTAGGCTACACCTTC.

This clone was observed at least ten times. The identical CDR3 is also encoded by other nucleotide sequences in the sample. V usage is TRBV28 and J usage is TRBJ1-2, with 7 positions matching TRBD1. V gave up 4 bases and J gave up 4 bases; unmatched junction bases: 3. Germline V gene sequence: CDR1 MDHEN, CDR2 SYDVKM. The CDR3 is 13 residues long. The CDR3, as DNA: TGTGCCAGCAGTTCGGGACAGCTCTATGGCTACACCTTC. Its protein product is CASSSGQLYGYTF.

This clone was observed a single time. The chain joins TRBV28 to TRBJ1-1, with TRBD1 identical over 7 bases. Germline V gives CDR1 MDHEN, CDR2 SYDVKM. CDR3 length: 15 amino acids. The trim removed 7 bases at V and 0 bases at J, leaving 8 bases unmatched. The CDR3 sequence: CASTTTGTVNTEAFF. The CDR3 nucleotides read TGTGCCAGCACAACCACCGGGACAGTGAACACTGAAGCTTTCTTT.

This chain connects TRBV28 to TRBJ2-2; weak D call: TRBD2 (5 bases). Per the germline V gene, CDR1 is MDHEN and CDR2 is SYDVKM. This CDR3 spans 13 amino acids. V lost 3 bases and J lost 6, with 8 bases in between. The CDR3 nucleotides read TGTGCCAGCAGTTTCTTGGGAGCCGGGGAGCTGTTTTTT. Residues: CASSFLGAGELFF.

The gene calls are TRBV5-4 and TRBJ2-2; D perhaps matches TRBD1 (5 bases). The germline V gene has CDR1 SGHNT and CDR2 YYREEE (reference sequence). The CDR3 sequence is 15 residues long. V lost 4 bases to trimming and J lost 5 bases, with 15 bases between them. CDR3 in amino acids: CASSTQGSRTGELFF. The CDR3 DNA reads as TGTGCCAGCAGCACCCAGGGAAGTAGGACCGGGGAGCTGTTTTTT.

The rearrangement links TRBV18 to TRBJ1-5; 7 bases are a match to TRBD1. Germline CDR1 and CDR2: KGHSH and LQKENI. This CDR3 spans 22 amino acids. Trimming at V came to 2 bases and at J to 3 bases, leaving 25 bases not matched to a gene. DNA for the CDR3: TGTGCCAGCTCACCAGGAGTGGGTCTGGGACAGCTCACCACCACACCCAATCAGCCCCAGCATTTT. Its translation: CASSPGVGLGQLTTTPNQPQHF.

About this clone: Relative to the germline gene, one junction end is altered; a read error may explain this. The genes are TRBV4-1 and TRBJ1-2, with 7 positions matching TRBD1. The germline V gene encodes CDR1 MGHRA and CDR2 YSYEKL. CDR3 length: 14 amino acids. DNA of the CDR3: TGCGCCAGCAGCCAACTCCTTCGACAGGGTATCACCCTCTTC. As protein: CASSQLLRQGITLF.

The chain employs TRBV7-2 and TRBJ2-7, with D possibly being TRBD1 (5 bases). The CDR3 covers 13 residues. V lost 3 bases and J 7 bases, leaving 13 bases between the germline ends. From germline, CDR1 is SGHTA and CDR2 FQGNSA. For the CDR3, the DNA is TGTGCCAGCAGCTTGGGTAGGGGCGGTGAGCAGTACGTC. This encodes CASSLGRGGEQYV.